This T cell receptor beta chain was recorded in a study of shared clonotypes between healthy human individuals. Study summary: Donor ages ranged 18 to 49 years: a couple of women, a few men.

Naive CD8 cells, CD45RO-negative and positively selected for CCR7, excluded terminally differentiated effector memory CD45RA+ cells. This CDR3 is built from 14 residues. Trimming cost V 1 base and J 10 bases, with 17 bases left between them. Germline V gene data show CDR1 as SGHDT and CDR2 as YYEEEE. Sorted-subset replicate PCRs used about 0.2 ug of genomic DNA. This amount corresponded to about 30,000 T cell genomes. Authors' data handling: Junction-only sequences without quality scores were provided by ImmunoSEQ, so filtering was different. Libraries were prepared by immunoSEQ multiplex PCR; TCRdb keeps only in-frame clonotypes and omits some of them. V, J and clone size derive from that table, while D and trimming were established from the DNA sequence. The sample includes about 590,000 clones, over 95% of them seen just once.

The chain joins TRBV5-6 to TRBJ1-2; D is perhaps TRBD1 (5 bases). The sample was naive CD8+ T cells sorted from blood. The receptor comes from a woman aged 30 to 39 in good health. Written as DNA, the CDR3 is TGTGCCAGCAGCTTGTTAGGACATTCCTTGGTCTACACCTTC. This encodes CASSLLGHSLVYTF.